The 16 T cell receptor beta chains reported below all come from one sample, sequenced in a study of OX40 agonist ivuxolimab in advanced cancers. The method was immunoSEQ multiplex PCR; TCRdb's version includes in-frame clones alone and lacks a portion of them. This sample yields over 95,000 clones, of which 75% to 95% are seen a single time; roughly 0.31% belongs to the top ten. Specimen: CD4+ or CD8+ T cells sorted from blood, collected in a trial of the OX40 agonist ivuxolimab. These receptors all stem from an adult with an advanced solid tumor such as melanoma, head and neck, liver or kidney cancer.

This clone was picked up one time. The chain combines TRBV6-6 with TRBJ1-1; no firm D call. Trimming shortened V by 0 bases and J by 5 bases, and 10 bases separated the two germline ends. The germline V gene encodes CDR1 MNHNY and CDR2 SVGAGI (reference sequence). The length of the CDR3 is 14 residues. Here the CDR3 reads CASSYSRVGTEAFF. DNA for the CDR3: TGTGCCAGCAGTTACTCGAGGGTAGGGACTGAAGCTTTCTTT.

This chain joins TRBV10-3 and TRBJ1-3; 8 bases are a match to TRBD1. CDR1 and CDR2 from the germline V gene are ENHRY and SYGVKD. The CDR3 is 17 residues long. V lost 6 bases to trimming and J lost 3 bases; unmatched junction nucleotides: 13. The CDR3 region is CAISPGGHSRLGNTIYF. CDR3 nucleotide sequence: TGTGCCATCAGCCCAGGGGGCCACAGCCGGCTTGGAAACACCATATATTTT.

J is TRBJ2-7 and V is TRBV28; 8 bases are shared with TRBD2. Germline V gives CDR1 MDHEN, CDR2 SYDVKM. V shed 6 bases and J 3 bases; nucleotides not matched to a gene: 10. There are 15 residues in the CDR3. The CDR3 DNA sequence: TGTGCCAGCAGGGGCCCACTAGCGGCACACTACGAGCAGTACTTC. It specifies CASRGPLAAHYEQYF. Combining the CDR3 with reference TRBV28 and TRBJ2-7 gives the whole variable domain DVKVTQSSRYLVKRTGEKVFLECVQDMDHENMFWYRQDPGLGLRLIYFSYDVKMKEKGDIPEGYSVSREKKERFSLILESASTNQTSMYLCASRGPLAAHYEQYFGPGTRLTVT.

The V call is TRBV7-2, the J call TRBJ2-5; D gene ambiguous. V lost 1 base and J lost 3, with 9 bases in between. The CDR3 extends over 14 amino acids. CDR1 and CDR2 from the germline V gene are SGHTA and FQGNSA. The CDR3 nucleotides are TGTGCCAGCAGCTTAGGGAGCAGCAAAGAGACCCAGTACTTC. It codes for CASSLGSSKETQYF. Using reference TRBV7-2 and TRBJ2-5 for the parts outside the CDR3, the full variable domain is GAGVSQSPSNKVTEKGKDVELRCDPISGHTALYWYRQSLGQGLEFLIYFQGNSAPDKSGLPSDRFSAERTGGSVSTLTIQRTQQEDSAVYLCASSLGSSKETQYFGPGTRLLVL.

The chain links TRBV11-3 to TRBJ1-1; TRBD1 might be the D (6 bases). This CDR3 region has 13 residues. The V gene lost 4 bases and the J gene lost 4 bases, with 10 bases spanning the gap. Looked up from germline, CDR1 is SGHNT and CDR2 is YENEEA. The CDR3 reads CASSSTGITEAFF. CDR3 DNA: TGTGCCAGCAGCTCAACAGGGATCACTGAAGCTTTCTTT. The variable domain in full, completed from reference TRBV11-3 and TRBJ1-1, reads EAGVVQSPRYKIIEKKQPVAFWCNPISGHNTLYWYLQNLGQGPELLIRYENEEAVDDSQLPKDRFSAERLKGVDSTLKIQPAELGDSAVYLCASSSTGITEAFFGQGTRLTVV.

The chain couples TRBV9 to TRBJ2-1; 8 bases agree with TRBD1. Germline trimming cut 4 bases from V and 5 bases from J; bases unmatched to any gene: 8. Germline V CDR1 and CDR2: SGDLS, YYNGEE. The CDR3 spans 15 residues. The CDR3 bases are TGTGCCAGCAGCCCCAGACAGGGGATAGACAATGAGCAGTTCTTC. Encoded protein: CASSPRQGIDNEQFF. The full variable domain, its missing parts supplied by reference TRBV9 and TRBJ2-1, is DSGVTQTPKHLITATGQRVTLRCSPRSGDLSVYWYQQSLDQGLQFLIQYYNGEERAKGNILERFSAQQFPDLHSELNLSSLELGDSALYFCASSPRQGIDNEQFFGPGTRLTVL.

The rearrangement links TRBV7-2 to TRBJ2-5, with D possibly being TRBD2 (5 bases). The germline V gene has CDR1 SGHTA and CDR2 FQGNSA. Trimming cost V 1 base and J 2 bases, with 14 bases left between them. This CDR3 region has 16 residues. The CDR3, as DNA: TGTGCCAGCAGCTTAGGCGGGCCTATTGCACAAGAGACCCAGTACTTC. Its translation: CASSLGGPIAQETQYF.

This clone was seen once. The J gene is TRBJ1-1, the V gene TRBV30, with TRBD1 as a possible D gene (6 bases). The CDR3 is 10 residues long. V lost 5 bases, J lost 10 bases, and 11 bases lay in between. Germline CDR1 is GTSNPN and CDR2 is SVGIG (reference sequence). The CDR3 spells CAWVQGVAFF. The CDR3 coding sequence is TGTGCCTGGGTACAGGGTGTAGCTTTCTTT.

For this clone: At one boundary the junction diverges from the germline segment, which might be a read error. The CDR3 coding sequence is TGTGCCAGCAGCCTAGCGGGGGCGGGGGCCCCCGGGTACAATGAGCAGTTCTTC. Translating it yields CASSLAGAGAPGYNEQFF. This rearrangement joins TRBV7-8 to TRBJ2-1; 10 nucleotides align to TRBD2. The CDR3 sequence is 18 residues long. The germline gives CDR1 SGHVS, CDR2 FQNEAQ.

The genes are TRBV6-6 and TRBJ1-2, with a weak D call TRBD1 (6 bases). Trimming took off 2 bases at V and 2 bases at J, with 9 bases between the two ends. This CDR3 spans 14 amino acids. Germline values: CDR1 MNHNY, CDR2 SVGAGI (reference sequence). The CDR3 region is CASSYERGNYGYTF. CDR3 sequence (DNA): TGTGCCAGCAGTTACGAGAGGGGGAACTATGGCTACACCTTC.

V and J are TRBV11-3 and TRBJ2-3; 8 nucleotides line up with TRBD2. The germline V gene has CDR1 SGHNT and CDR2 YENEEA. The CDR3 totals 15 residues. V dropped 1 base and J dropped 0; count of bases not matched to a gene: 0. CDR3: CASSLGLASTDTQYF. The CDR3 nucleotides are TGTGCCAGCAGCTTAGGACTAGCGAGCACAGATACGCAGTATTTT.

This chain connects TRBV5-1 to TRBJ2-5; D uncertain. V shed 0 bases and J shed 2 bases, with 8 bases lying between them. This CDR3 is 14 amino acids long. Germline V gene sequence: CDR1 SGHRS, CDR2 YFSETQ. The CDR3 bases are TGCGCCAGCAGCTTGGTAGTGGGGCAAGAGACCCAGTACTTC. Residues: CASSLVVGQETQYF.

The rearrangement links TRBV18 to TRBJ2-1, with no clear D. From germline, CDR1 is KGHSH and CDR2 LQKENI. The V end lost 0 bases, the J end lost 7 bases, and 13 bases lay between the germline ends. The CDR3 is 15 amino acids. CDR3 in DNA: TGTGCCAGCTCACCACCGATAGGGCCGAGGAATGAGCAGTTCTTC. This codes for CASSPPIGPRNEQFF.

The chain employs TRBV7-3 and TRBJ2-1; 10 bases line up with TRBD2. J lost 7 bases, V lost 1 base, and 7 bases had no gene match. This CDR3 region has 16 residues. The germline V gene has CDR1 SGHTA and CDR2 FQGTGA. The CDR3 spells CASSLNLAGVSNEQFF. CDR3 DNA: TGTGCCAGCAGCTTAAACCTAGCGGGAGTCTCTAATGAGCAGTTCTTC.

The J gene is TRBJ2-7, the V gene TRBV2; TRBD1 aligns across 7 bases. Germline V lookup: CDR1 SNHLY, CDR2 FYNNEI. The CDR3 sequence is 13 residues long. V was clipped by 4 bases and J by 3 bases; unmatched bases: 3. CDR3 sequence: CASSGQGIYEQYF. The CDR3 DNA follows: TGTGCCAGCAGTGGACAGGGAATCTACGAGCAGTACTTC.

This clone came up once. The V and J genes are TRBV7-2 and TRBJ2-5; D is ambiguous. Trimming cost V 2 bases and J 4 bases, with 5 bases left between them. There are 12 residues in the CDR3. Germline CDR1 is SGHTA and CDR2 is FQGNSA. The CDR3 sequence: CASSLSGETQYF. The CDR3, as DNA: TGTGCCAGCAGCTTATCGGGAGAGACCCAGTACTTC.